The 17 T cell receptor beta chains presented below share a single source sample, sequenced in a study of cytomegalovirus exposure and HLA in healthy donors. PCR primers comprised 60 Vbeta and 13 Jbeta primers. TCRdb keeps only in-frame clones here, not all; method: immunoSEQ multiplex PCR. The sample contains about 140,000 clones, roughly 70% of which appear only once. The sample comprised PBMCs. These receptors came from a male donor in good health and CMV-seronegative.

The chain has TRBV6-5 and TRBJ2-1; the match to TRBD2 covers 9 bases. J was trimmed by 6 bases and V by 5 bases; bases with no gene match: 2. The CDR3 extends over 13 amino acids. Looked up from germline, CDR1 is MNHEY and CDR2 is SVGAGI. The CDR3 DNA sequence: TGTGCCAGCAGTCCGGGACTAGCCAATGAGCAGTTCTTC. Amino acids: CASSPGLANEQFF.

J is TRBJ1-3 and V is TRBV30; maybe TRBD1 (5 bases). Trimming removed 3 bases at V and 0 bases at J, with 12 bases between. CDR1 is GTSNPN and CDR2 is SVGIG in the germline V gene (reference sequence). This CDR3 is built from 15 residues. The CDR3 coding sequence is TGTGCCTGGAGGGGGCGTATTATCTCTGGAAACACCATATATTTT. It codes for CAWRGRIISGNTIYF.

CDR3 in amino acids: CASSQVTGGTGELFF. The CDR3 nucleotides are TGCGCCAGCAGCCAAGTTACAGGGGGCACTGGGGAGCTGTTTTTT. The rearrangement links TRBV4-3 to TRBJ2-2; 9 positions agree with TRBD1. Germline CDR1 is LGHNA and CDR2 is YSLEER. The CDR3 has 15 residues. Trimming took 1 base from V and 8 from J; bases not matched to a gene: 5.

V and J are TRBV6-5 and TRBJ1-5; the D is unclear. The CDR3 extends over 13 amino acids. Germline CDR1 and CDR2: MNHEY and SVGAGI. V dropped 0 bases and J dropped 7 bases, with 7 bases sitting between them. The DNA for the CDR3 is TGTGCCAGCAGTTACTCCGAGGTCCAGCCCCAGCATTTT. It encodes CASSYSEVQPQHF.

This clone was detected once. The rearrangement uses TRBV6-5 and TRBJ2-5; D might be TRBD1 (6 bases). The CDR3 loop spans 15 amino acids. Trimming took off 4 bases at V and 10 bases at J, with 22 bases between the two ends. Germline V lookup: CDR1 MNHEY, CDR2 SVGAGI. The CDR3 is CASSSGMGAWGSQYF. CDR3 nucleotides: TGTGCCAGCAGTTCAGGAATGGGGGCATGGGGGAGCCAGTACTTC.

This clone was found once. The chain uses TRBV7-2 and TRBJ2-1; 9 bases align to TRBD2. The CDR3 contains 16 residues. The ends lost 2 bases at V and 8 bases at J; junction bases unmatched: 10. Germline CDR1 and CDR2: SGHTA and FQGNSA. CDR3 in amino acids: CASSLLGGRADDEQFF. The DNA of the CDR3 is TGTGCCAGCAGCTTATTGGGCGGGAGGGCCGATGATGAGCAGTTCTTC.

This clone was observed a handful of times. The rearrangement joins TRBV4-1 to TRBJ2-7, with D possibly being TRBD1 (6 bases). Germline V gene data show CDR1 as MGHRA and CDR2 as YSYEKL. The CDR3 runs 16 residues. Trimming took 0 bases from V and 2 from J, leaving 14 bases between them. CDR3 in DNA: TGCGCCAGCAGCCAAGATTCAGGGGAGCACCCCTACGAGCAGTACTTC. It translates to CASSQDSGEHPYEQYF.

As DNA, the CDR3 is TGTGCCAGCTCACCTGTCGGACAGGGGAACACCGGGGAGCTGTTTTTT. It yields the protein CASSPVGQGNTGELFF. This chain joins TRBV18 and TRBJ2-2, with 8 bases that match TRBD1. Germline V gene data show CDR1 as KGHSH and CDR2 as LQKENI. V dropped 3 bases and J dropped 1; count of bases not matched to a gene: 4. There are 16 residues in the CDR3.

J is TRBJ2-3 and V is TRBV14; 9 bases align to TRBD2. V lost 3 bases to trimming and J lost 5 bases; unmatched junction nucleotides: 6. CDR3 size: 15 residues. Germline loops: CDR1 SGHDN, CDR2 FVKESK. The CDR3 DNA sequence: TGTGCCAGCAGCCAGACGGGGACTAGCCAAGATACGCAGTATTTT. The encoded protein is CASSQTGTSQDTQYF. The complete variable domain, with remaining parts taken from reference TRBV14 and TRBJ2-3, reads EAGVTQFPSHSVIEKGQTVTLRCDPISGHDNLYWYRRVMGKEIKFLLHFVKESKQDESGMPNNRFLAERTGGTYSTLKVQPAELEDSGVYFCASSQTGTSQDTQYFGPGTRLTVL.

In its sample, this clone was seen once. Germline and junction disagree at one end, which may indicate a read error. This chain connects TRBV7-9 to TRBJ1-6, with TRBD1 identical over 9 bases. This CDR3 is 15 amino acids long. Per germline, CDR1 SEHNR and CDR2 FQNEAQ (reference sequence). CDR3 DNA sequence: TGTTCCAGCAGCTCGTCCGGACAGGGGTATTCACCCCTCCACTTT. Its protein product is CSSSSSGQGYSPLHF. Together with reference TRBV7-9 and TRBJ1-6, the CDR3 gives the full variable domain: DTGVSQNPRHKITKRGQNVTFRCDPISEHNRLYWYRQTLGQGPEFLTYFQNEAQLEKSRLLSDRFSAERPKGSFSTLEIQRTEQGDSAMYLCSSSSSGQGYSPLHFGNGTRLTVT.

This clone was observed a handful of times. The chain couples TRBV9 to TRBJ2-3, with D perhaps TRBD1 (6 bases). This CDR3 has 14 residues. Trimming shortened V by 4 bases and J by 3 bases, and 12 bases separated the two germline ends. Germline V gives CDR1 SGDLS, CDR2 YYNGEE. The CDR3 DNA sequence: TGTGCCAGCAGCATACAGGGTCAAACAGATACGCAGTATTTT. Translating it yields CASSIQGQTDTQYF.

V usage is TRBV7-9 and J usage is TRBJ1-1; D is unclear. The germline V and J ends were trimmed by 1 base and 9 bases, with 9 bases remaining between them. The CDR3 consists of 12 residues. Looked up from germline, CDR1 is SEHNR and CDR2 is FQNEAQ (reference sequence). CDR3 sequence: CASSLDGRKAFF. CDR3 nucleotide sequence: TGTGCCAGCAGCTTAGATGGGCGTAAAGCTTTCTTT.

This clone was seen once. This rearrangement joins TRBV11-2 to TRBJ2-2; D gene ambiguous. The germline V gene has CDR1 SGHAT and CDR2 FQNNGV. The CDR3 runs to 16 residues. V lost 2 bases to trimming and J lost 1 base, with 11 bases between them. This CDR3 is CASSLYLPGNTGELFF. Written as DNA, the CDR3 is TGTGCCAGCAGCTTATACCTCCCAGGGAACACCGGGGAGCTGTTTTTT.

V and J are TRBV5-1 and TRBJ1-4, with D possibly being TRBD1 (5 bases). V lost 6 bases, J lost 4 bases, and 10 bases lay in between. There are 13 residues in the CDR3. In germline, CDR1 is SGHRS, CDR2 YFSETQ. This CDR3 is CASTAGYNEKLFF. CDR3 bases: TGCGCCAGCACGGCAGGGTATAATGAAAAACTGTTTTTT.

V usage is TRBV7-2 and J usage is TRBJ1-2; 7 bases are shared with TRBD1. The CDR3 contains 11 residues. V was pared by 5 bases and J by 12 bases, with 6 bases of the junction left unmatched. Looked up from germline, CDR1 is SGHTA and CDR2 is FQGNSA. The CDR3 nucleotides read TGTGCCAGCAGCCAAGACAGGGTCGACACCTTC. Amino acid sequence: CASSQDRVDTF. The whole variable domain, remainder taken from reference TRBV7-2 and TRBJ1-2, is GAGVSQSPSNKVTEKGKDVELRCDPISGHTALYWYRQSLGQGLEFLIYFQGNSAPDKSGLPSDRFSAERTGGSVSTLTIQRTQQEDSAVYLCASSQDRVDTFGSGTRLTVV.

V usage is TRBV30 and J usage is TRBJ1-3; D gene uncertain. Germline V CDR1 and CDR2: GTSNPN, SVGIG (reference sequence). The ends were cut back, 3 bases at V and 0 bases at J, with 15 bases in the middle. The CDR3 extends over 16 amino acids. The chain's CDR3 is CAWSGVNLFSGNTIYF. The CDR3 coding sequence is TGTGCCTGGAGCGGGGTTAACCTTTTCTCTGGAAACACCATATATTTT.

V gene TRBV19 combines with J gene TRBJ2-3, with 16 nucleotides matching TRBD2. The trim removed 7 bases at V and 0 bases at J, leaving 4 bases unmatched. Germline V gives CDR1 LNHDA, CDR2 SQIVND (reference sequence). This CDR3 has 17 amino acids. Written as DNA, the CDR3 is TGTGCCAGTACCCCGGGACTAGCGGGAGGGAGCACAGATACGCAGTATTTT. Amino acid sequence: CASTPGLAGGSTDTQYF.